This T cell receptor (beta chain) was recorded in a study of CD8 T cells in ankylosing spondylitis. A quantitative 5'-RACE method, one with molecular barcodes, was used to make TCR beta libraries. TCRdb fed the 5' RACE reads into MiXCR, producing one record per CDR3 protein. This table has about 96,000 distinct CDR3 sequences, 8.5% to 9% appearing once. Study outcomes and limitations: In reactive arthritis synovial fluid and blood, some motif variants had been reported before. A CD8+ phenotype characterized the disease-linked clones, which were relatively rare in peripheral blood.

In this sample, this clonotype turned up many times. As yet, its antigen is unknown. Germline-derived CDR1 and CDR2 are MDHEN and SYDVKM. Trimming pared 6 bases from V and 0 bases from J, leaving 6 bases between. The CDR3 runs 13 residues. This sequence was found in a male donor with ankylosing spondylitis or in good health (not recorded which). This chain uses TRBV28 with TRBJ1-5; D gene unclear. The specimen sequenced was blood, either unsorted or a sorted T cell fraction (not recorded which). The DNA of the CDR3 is TGTGCCAGCAGACTTAATAGCAATCAGCCCCAGCATTTT. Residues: CASRLNSNQPQHF.